This T cell receptor beta chain was captured by sequencing in a study of OX40 agonist ivuxolimab in advanced cancers. Some clones are missing from TCRdb's copy, which holds only in-frame ones; the method was immunoSEQ multiplex PCR. The table lists over 50,000 clones, around 83% of them singletons. The TCR was taken from an adult with an advanced solid tumor such as melanoma, head and neck, liver or kidney cancer. Sequences were derived from CD4+ or CD8+ T cells sorted from blood, sampled in a trial of the OX40 agonist ivuxolimab.

The CDR3 spells CVRFKIPTGALRAPDTQYF. CDR3 bases: TGTGTCAGATTTAAGATCCCGACAGGGGCCCTGAGGGCCCCAGATACGCAGTATTTT. The chain has TRBV7-5 and TRBJ2-3; the table's D call of TRBD1 was not tested on the DNA. TRBV7-5 is flagged as a pseudogene. The length of the CDR3 is 19 residues.